These 31 T cell receptor beta chains were sequenced from one sample in a study of CD8 T cells in Susac syndrome. Reverse transcription used about 0.45 to 1 ug RNA and random hexamers. TCRdb re-called the immunoSEQ multiplex PCR reads with MiXCR, one entry per CDR3 protein. Altogether about 150,000 distinct CDR3 sequences are present, over 85% being singletons, with the ten largest covering more than 0.2%. Sequenced input: CD8+ T cells from PBMCs. These receptors all stem from a human donor with multiple sclerosis.

This clonotype was detected only once. The chain links TRBV9 to TRBJ2-1, with 10 positions matching TRBD1. The CDR3 consists of 16 residues. Looked up from germline, CDR1 is SGDLS and CDR2 is YYNGEE. Trimming at V came to 0 bases and at J to 10 bases, leaving 10 bases not matched to a gene. CDR3 nucleotide sequence: TGTGCCAGCAGCGTAGGGACAGGGGGACCCAATGCCGAGCAGTTCTTC. It translates to CASSVGTGGPNAEQFF.

This chain uses TRBV7-9 with TRBJ2-3, with 7 bases lining up with TRBD1. V shed 8 bases, J shed 11 bases, and the junction held 7 bases outside the gene matches. This CDR3 spans 11 amino acids. In germline, CDR1 is SEHNR, CDR2 FQNEAQ (reference sequence). The CDR3 loop reads CASERQGKQYF. DNA for the CDR3: TGTGCCAGCGAGAGACAGGGCAAGCAGTATTTT. Full variable domain (outside the CDR3, taken from reference TRBV7-9 and TRBJ2-3): DTGVSQNPRHKITKRGQNVTFRCDPISEHNRLYWYRQTLGQGPEFLTYFQNEAQLEKSRLLSDRFSAERPKGSFSTLEIQRTEQGDSAMYLCASERQGKQYFGPGTRLTVL.

J is TRBJ2-3 and V is TRBV7-8; TRBD1 might be the D (6 bases). The V and J ends lost 1 base and 2 bases respectively, with 19 bases between them. CDR1 and CDR2 (germline): SGHVS, FQNEAQ. This CDR3 comprises 18 residues. This CDR3 is CASSLVLNSGVHTDTQYF. The CDR3 nucleotides are TGTGCCAGCAGCTTAGTCCTAAATTCAGGGGTCCACACAGATACGCAGTATTTT.

The chain uses TRBV7-9 and TRBJ2-1, with no clear D. V shed 1 base and J shed 8 bases, with 9 bases lying between them. The CDR3 runs to 13 residues. Germline V gene data show CDR1 as SEHNR and CDR2 as FQNEAQ (reference sequence). CDR3 protein: CASSLEYRDEQFF. For the CDR3, the DNA is TGTGCCAGCAGCTTAGAGTATAGAGATGAGCAGTTCTTC.

The gene calls are TRBV27 and TRBJ2-7; unclear D gene. The CDR3 is 13 amino acids. The V and J ends lost 4 bases and 4 bases respectively, with 11 bases between them. The germline V gene has CDR1 MNHEY and CDR2 SMNVEV (reference sequence). CDR3 bases: TGTGCCAGCAGTTCCCCTCCCGGGTACGAGCAGTACTTC. This gives the protein CASSSPPGYEQYF.

The V and J genes are TRBV12-5 and TRBJ2-2; D gene unclear. There are 13 residues in the CDR3. CDR1 is LGHNT, CDR2 FRNRAP, per germline. V was cut by 0 bases and J by 7 bases, with 6 bases left in between. CDR3 amino acids: CASGLVLIGELFF. The CDR3 DNA follows: TGTGCTAGTGGTTTGGTACTAATCGGGGAGCTGTTTTTT.

The genes are TRBV2 and TRBJ2-1; D uncertain. Between the trimmed V and J ends, which lost 7 bases and 5 bases, there was a span of 6 bases. The germline CDR1 and CDR2 sequences are SNHLY and FYNNEI. This CDR3 spans 11 amino acids. CDR3 protein: CASNLNNEQFF. CDR3 bases: TGTGCCAGCAACCTAAACAATGAGCAGTTCTTC.

The V gene is TRBV6-5, the J gene TRBJ2-7; possible D gene TRBD1, 5 bases. The CDR3 runs 14 residues. The germline CDR1 and CDR2 sequences are MNHEY and SVGAGI. With 6 bases removed from V and 6 bases from J, the gap between germline ends came to 18 bases. CDR3 loop: CASSPGQGASEQYF. CDR3 nucleotides: TGTGCCAGCAGCCCGGGCCAGGGCGCATCCGAGCAGTACTTC.

The V call is TRBV20-1, the J call TRBJ2-7, with 8 bases identical to TRBD2. The CDR3 sequence is 15 residues long. Germline trimming cut 4 bases from V and 1 base from J; bases unmatched to any gene: 9. Germline-derived CDR1 and CDR2 are DFQATT and SNEGSKA (reference sequence). The CDR3: CSATPDSGASYEQYF. The CDR3, as DNA: TGCAGTGCTACCCCTGATAGCGGGGCTTCCTACGAGCAGTACTTC.

The J gene is TRBJ1-6, the V gene TRBV7-8; D unclear. The germline V gene has CDR1 SGHVS and CDR2 FQNEAQ. The CDR3 has 17 residues. The V gene lost 0 bases and the J gene lost 5 bases, with 14 bases spanning the gap. The CDR3 region has the DNA TGTGCCAGCAGCTTAGCGCGTCGCCGGACGGATAATTCACCCCTCCACTTT. This codes for CASSLARRRTDNSPLHF. Full variable domain (remainder filled in from reference TRBV7-8 and TRBJ1-6): GAGVSQSPRYKVAKRGQDVALRCDPISGHVSLFWYQQALGQGPEFLTYFQNEAQLDKSGLPSDRFFAERPEGSVSTLKIQRTQQEDSAVYLCASSLARRRTDNSPLHFGNGTRLTVT.

The V call is TRBV9, the J call TRBJ2-3, with 9 bases identical to TRBD2. In germline, CDR1 is SGDLS, CDR2 YYNGEE. Germline trimming cut 2 bases from V and 5 bases from J; bases unmatched to any gene: 6. This CDR3 region has 15 residues. The CDR3 is CASSVASGDEDTQYF. CDR3 in DNA: TGTGCCAGCAGCGTGGCTAGCGGGGATGAAGATACGCAGTATTTT.

The V gene is TRBV30, the J gene TRBJ2-7, with D perhaps being TRBD1 or TRBD2 (7 bases each). Germline loops: CDR1 GTSNPN, CDR2 SVGIG (reference sequence). The CDR3 loop spans 15 amino acids. Deletions cut 3 bases from V and 2 bases from J, with 17 bases between. The CDR3, as DNA: TGTGCCTGGAGCCCAGGGGGGGCCGAGACCTACGAGCAGTACTTC. Residues: CAWSPGGAETYEQYF.

CDR3 coding DNA: TGCAGCGTTCGCGGGCAGGTAGCCTCTGGGGCCAACGTCCTGACTTTC. Its translation: CSVRGQVASGANVLTF. J is TRBJ2-6 and V is TRBV29-1; D is perhaps TRBD2 (5 bases). The CDR3 covers 16 residues. Trimming pared 5 bases from V and 0 bases from J, leaving 14 bases between. Per the germline V gene, CDR1 is SQVTM and CDR2 is ANQGSEA.

The gene calls are TRBV5-1 and TRBJ2-1; D unclear. In germline, CDR1 is SGHRS, CDR2 YFSETQ. The CDR3 length is 11 residues. V was cut by 4 bases and J by 7 bases, with 6 bases left in between. This CDR3 is CASSAENEQFF. The CDR3 region has the DNA TGCGCCAGCAGCGCGGAGAATGAGCAGTTCTTC.

The V gene is TRBV2, the J gene TRBJ1-5; D gene uncertain. The CDR3 spans 12 residues. The V gene lost 3 bases and the J gene lost 5 bases, with 5 bases spanning the gap. Germline CDR1 and CDR2: SNHLY and FYNNEI. CDR3 DNA: TGTGCCAGCAGTGAGGGCTATCAGCCCCAGCATTTT. Translated: CASSEGYQPQHF.

A remark on this clonotype: Because the CDR3's place on the DNA is in doubt, the DNA is left out and the CDR3 is given as listed by TCRdb. The V call is TRBV3-1, the J call TRBJ2-7; TRBD1 is taken as the D call from the table, unchecked against the DNA. Germline V gene sequence: CDR1 LGHDT, CDR2 YNNKEL (reference sequence). The CDR3 contains 18 residues when both ends are counted. The CDR3 here is CASSQDAIRAVLRAGSYF.

The chain couples TRBV27 to TRBJ1-1; 7 bases agree with TRBD1. This CDR3 has 16 amino acids. V shed 3 bases and J 8 bases; nucleotides not matched to a gene: 15. Per germline, CDR1 MNHEY and CDR2 SMNVEV (reference sequence). The CDR3 DNA reads TGTGCCAGCAGTTTTACAGATAGGACAGGCCGAGGGGAAGCTTTCTTT. The encoded protein is CASSFTDRTGRGEAFF.

The rearrangement links TRBV20-1 to TRBJ1-5; possibly TRBD1 for D (5 bases). Trimming left V 5 bases short and J 9 bases short, with 20 bases between. In germline, CDR1 is DFQATT, CDR2 SNEGSKA (reference sequence). The length of the CDR3 is 14 residues. The CDR3 nucleotides read TGCAGTGCTGATACAGGAGAACGGCAGGGGCCCCAGCATTTT. This sequence encodes CSADTGERQGPQHF.

The chain recombines TRBV15 with TRBJ2-3; the D call may be TRBD1 or TRBD2 (5 bases each). The CDR3 runs 13 residues. Between the trimmed V and J ends, which lost 5 bases and 6 bases, there was a span of 12 bases. The germline CDR1 and CDR2 sequences are LNHNV and YYDKDF (reference sequence). CDR3 DNA: TGTGCCACCAGCCAGGGACCTACGGATACGCAGTATTTT. It codes for CATSQGPTDTQYF.

The V call is TRBV6-2 or TRBV6-3, the J call TRBJ2-1; TRBD1 agrees at 9 bases. CDR1 and CDR2 from the germline V gene are MNHEY and SVGEGT. CDR3 length equals 17 residues. J was trimmed by 1 base and V by 6 bases; bases with no gene match: 10. The CDR3 is CASSSGQGSVSYNEQFF. For the CDR3, the DNA is TGTGCCAGCAGCTCGGGACAGGGAAGTGTGTCCTACAATGAGCAGTTCTTC.

V usage is TRBV30 and J usage is TRBJ1-3; D remains unclear. Germline V gives CDR1 GTSNPN, CDR2 SVGIG (reference sequence). CDR3 size: 14 residues. Trimming removed 7 bases from V and 1 base from J, with 14 bases in between. The CDR3 DNA reads TGTGCCTCCCTCGACGATTTATCTGGAAACACCATATATTTT. Translation gives CASLDDLSGNTIYF.

This chain connects TRBV7-9 to TRBJ2-7; D is uncertain. Germline V gene lookup returns CDR1 SEHNR and CDR2 FQNEAQ (reference sequence). CDR3 length: 12 amino acids. Deletions cut 5 bases from V and 0 bases from J, with 5 bases between. CDR3 in DNA: TGTGCCAGCAGCAAGTCCTCCTACGAGCAGTACTTC. Translation gives CASSKSSYEQYF.

The chain recombines TRBV9 with TRBJ2-1; D is unresolved. V was trimmed by 4 bases and J by 10 bases, leaving 9 bases between them. The germline V gene has CDR1 SGDLS and CDR2 YYNGEE. The CDR3 has 11 amino acids. CDR3 protein: CASSSPGEQFF. The DNA for the CDR3 is TGTGCCAGCAGCTCCCCTGGAGAGCAGTTCTTC. Combining the CDR3 with reference TRBV9 and TRBJ2-1 gives the whole variable domain DSGVTQTPKHLITATGQRVTLRCSPRSGDLSVYWYQQSLDQGLQFLIQYYNGEERAKGNILERFSAQQFPDLHSELNLSSLELGDSALYFCASSSPGEQFFGPGTRLTVL.

The chain recombines TRBV30 with TRBJ1-2; D is perhaps TRBD1 (5 bases). The CDR3 covers 13 residues. Germline CDR1 is GTSNPN and CDR2 is SVGIG (reference sequence). With 2 bases removed from V and 8 bases from J, the gap between germline ends came to 15 bases. CDR3 residues: CAWSWEDGGGYTF. CDR3 coding DNA: TGTGCCTGGAGTTGGGAAGACGGGGGAGGCTACACCTTC.

The J gene is TRBJ1-2, the V gene TRBV9, with a weak D call TRBD1 (5 bases). The CDR3 is 11 amino acids. V lost 6 bases and J lost 8, with 11 bases in between. The germline V gene encodes CDR1 SGDLS and CDR2 YYNGEE. The CDR3 DNA sequence: TGTGCCAGCACCGGGGGGATCGGCTACACCTTC. It translates to CASTGGIGYTF.

CDR3 DNA sequence: TGTGCTAGTGGTTTGGGAGGGAGGACCAATGAGCAGTTCTTC. Protein product: CASGLGGRTNEQFF. This chain connects TRBV12-5 to TRBJ2-1; D may be TRBD2 (6 bases). Trimming shortened V by 1 base and J by 6 bases, and 10 bases separated the two germline ends. The CDR3 has 14 amino acids. Germline V gives CDR1 LGHNT, CDR2 FRNRAP.

The chain links TRBV25-1 to TRBJ2-5; possibly TRBD1 or TRBD2 for D (5 bases each). The CDR3 runs to 15 residues. V shed 1 base and J shed 2 bases, with 11 bases lying between them. Per the germline V gene, CDR1 is MGHDK and CDR2 is SYGVNS. This chain's CDR3 is CASSEWGKPQETQYF. CDR3 sequence (DNA): TGTGCCAGCAGTGAATGGGGGAAACCTCAAGAGACCCAGTACTTC.

The chain employs TRBV30 and TRBJ1-1; D perhaps matches TRBD1 (6 bases). The CDR3 contains 13 residues. Germline-derived CDR1 and CDR2 are GTSNPN and SVGIG (reference sequence). Deletions cut 3 bases from V and 7 bases from J, with 15 bases between. The CDR3 DNA follows: TGTGCCTGGAGAAGGCAGGGGTATAATGAAGCTTTCTTT. Translated: CAWRRQGYNEAFF.

This clonotype has only one observation. The chain combines TRBV2 with TRBJ2-5, with 11 nucleotides matching TRBD2. Germline V gene data show CDR1 as SNHLY and CDR2 as FYNNEI. V was clipped by 6 bases and J by 5 bases; unmatched bases: 11. CDR3 length: 16 amino acids. DNA of the CDR3: TGTGCCAGCAGGAGAACCGGGACTAGCGGCAAGGAGACCCAGTACTTC. Translating gives CASRRTGTSGKETQYF. Full variable domain (missing parts from reference TRBV2 and TRBJ2-5): EPEVTQTPSHQVTQMGQEVILRCVPISNHLYFYWYRQILGQKVEFLVSFYNNEISEKSEIFDDQFSVERPDGSNFTLKIRSTKLEDSAMYFCASRRTGTSGKETQYFGPGTRLLVL.

This clonotype was observed once. The DNA of the CDR3 is TGTGCCAGCAGCGTAGCAAGGGGGCGGGAGACCCAGTACTTC. It translates to CASSVARGRETQYF. The V gene is TRBV9, the J gene TRBJ2-5; 7 nucleotides align to TRBD1. CDR3 length equals 14 residues. V lost 0 bases to trimming and J lost 5 bases; unmatched junction nucleotides: 4. CDR1 is SGDLS, CDR2 YYNGEE, per germline.

This clonotype has a single count. The V and J genes are TRBV6-6 and TRBJ1-4; D is unresolved. Germline V gene lookup returns CDR1 MNHNY and CDR2 SVGAGI (reference sequence). CDR3 length: 13 residues. Trimming cost V 0 bases and J 8 bases, with 7 bases left between them. CDR3 coding DNA: TGTGCCAGCAGTTACTCACTACGGGAAAAACTGTTTTTT. Protein: CASSYSLREKLFF.